The 28 T cell receptor beta chains given below trace back to one sample, sequenced in a study of follicular helper T cells after annual influenza vaccination. The time point is: 2014-2015 season, 7 days after vaccination. Sequencing used immunoSEQ multiplex PCR; TCRdb keeps in-frame clones, though not all of them. In the table there are under 400 clones, around 81% of which are singletons. The specimen comprised CXCR5+ CD38+ circulating T follicular helper cells from blood, sampled 7 days after influenza vaccination. As to subset: circulating Tfh, non-naive CD4+CXCR5+PD-1+ (ICOS+CD38+ or ICOS-CD38-). The receptors stem from an adult who received the influenza vaccine.

This clone was observed once. V is TRBV11-2 and J is TRBJ1-2, with 9 bases lining up with TRBD1. This CDR3 region has 13 residues. Germline V gene lookup returns CDR1 SGHAT and CDR2 FQNNGV. The J segment lost 5 bases and the V segment lost 5 bases, leaving 3 bases of the junction unmatched. The CDR3 DNA reads TGTGCCAGCAGCGGGACAGGGTGGTATGGCTACACCTTC. This sequence encodes CASSGTGWYGYTF.

V gene TRBV5-6 combines with J gene TRBJ2-5; 9 nucleotides line up with TRBD1. The J call may be in error: the DNA end matches TRBJ2-7 better. The CDR3 is made up of 16 amino acids. Germline CDR1 is SGHDT and CDR2 is YYEEEE. The CDR3 loop is CASSLGGQGITYEQYF. The CDR3, as DNA: TGTGCCAGCAGCTTGGGGGGACAGGGAATTACCTACGAGCAGTACTTC.

The V and J genes are TRBV7-3 and TRBJ2-3; TRBD2 aligns across 8 bases. The V and J ends lost 5 bases and 6 bases, in that order; junction bases with no gene match: 16. The CDR3 sequence is 17 residues long. CDR1 is SGHTA, CDR2 FQGTGA, per germline. The CDR3 DNA sequence: TGTGCCAGCAGCCCGACTTTAGCGGGGTCGTCATGGGATACGCAGTATTTT. This translates into CASSPTLAGSSWDTQYF.

This clone appeared once. This chain uses TRBV5-6 with TRBJ2-5; 9 positions agree with TRBD2. The germline CDR1 and CDR2 sequences are SGHDT and YYEEEE. The V and J ends lost 3 bases and 5 bases, in that order; junction bases with no gene match: 8. There are 15 residues in the CDR3. DNA for the CDR3: TGTGCCAGCAGCTCACCCGGGACTAGCATCGAGACCCAGTACTTC. Amino acids: CASSSPGTSIETQYF.

A single count supports this clone. The V and J genes are TRBV2 and TRBJ2-1; tentatively, D is TRBD2 (6 bases). Deletions cut 1 base from V and 11 bases from J, with 12 bases between. This CDR3 contains 13 residues. The germline V gene has CDR1 SNHLY and CDR2 FYNNEI. CDR3 protein: CASSEGAGIKQFF. CDR3 in DNA: TGTGCCAGCAGTGAAGGGGCGGGAATCAAGCAGTTCTTC.

This clone came up a few times. This chain uses TRBV6-5 with TRBJ2-7; 10 nucleotides match TRBD2. There are 16 residues in the CDR3. The germline gives CDR1 MNHEY, CDR2 SVGAGI. V lost 2 bases and J lost 2; bases outside the gene matches: 6. In DNA form, the CDR3 reads TGTGCCAGCAGTTACACGAGGACTAGCGGACCCTACGAGCAGTACTTC. This gives the protein CASSYTRTSGPYEQYF.

The V and J genes are TRBV7-9 and TRBJ1-2; D is possibly TRBD1 (5 bases). The CDR3 covers 13 residues. Germline values: CDR1 SEHNR, CDR2 FQNEAQ (reference sequence). Trimming removed 0 bases at V and 6 bases at J, with 8 bases between. CDR3 DNA: TGTGCCAGCAGCTTAGCCGGGGGTAATGGCTACACCTTC. Translating it yields CASSLAGGNGYTF.

This chain joins TRBV7-2 and TRBJ1-2, with 9 bases lining up with TRBD1. The junction had 7 bases not matched to a gene; V was cut back by 6 bases and J by 8 bases. Germline-derived CDR1 and CDR2 are SGHTA and FQGNSA. This CDR3 region has 13 residues. The CDR3 DNA reads as TGTGCCAGCAGAGTAACAGGGGGCCGGGGCTACACCTTC. Its translation: CASRVTGGRGYTF. Combining the CDR3 with reference TRBV7-2 and TRBJ1-2 gives the whole variable domain GAGVSQSPSNKVTEKGKDVELRCDPISGHTALYWYRQSLGQGLEFLIYFQGNSAPDKSGLPSDRFSAERTGGSVSTLTIQRTQQEDSAVYLCASRVTGGRGYTFGSGTRLTVV.

CDR3 in amino acids: CASSHQTTGSHEQFF. The CDR3 DNA is TGCGCCAGCAGCCACCAAACAACAGGGTCCCATGAGCAGTTCTTC. V gene TRBV4-3 combines with J gene TRBJ2-1, with D maybe TRBD1 (6 bases). CDR1 is LGHNA and CDR2 is YSLEER in the germline V gene. The V end was cut by 3 bases, the J end by 8 bases, with 17 bases between. The CDR3 loop spans 15 amino acids.

This sequence joins TRBV2 and TRBJ1-2; D call uncertain. The ends were cut back, 1 base at V and 1 base at J, with 10 bases in the middle. Per germline, CDR1 SNHLY and CDR2 FYNNEI. This CDR3 is 15 amino acids long. This CDR3 reads CASSEGVGFNYGYTF. As DNA, the CDR3 is TGTGCCAGCAGTGAAGGGGTGGGGTTTAACTATGGCTACACCTTC.

J is TRBJ2-1 and V is TRBV10-2; 12 bases fit TRBD2. Germline assignment: CDR1 WSHSY and CDR2 SAAADI. The V and J ends lost 5 bases and 6 bases, in that order; junction bases with no gene match: 5. The CDR3 length is 15 residues. The CDR3 reads CASSLAGGLGNEQFF. CDR3 coding DNA: TGCGCCAGCAGTCTAGCGGGGGGGCTGGGCAATGAGCAGTTCTTC.

V gene TRBV28 combines with J gene TRBJ1-5, with a tentative D call TRBD1 (6 bases). Trimming stripped 9 bases from V and 0 bases from J, with 12 bases between. Germline loops: CDR1 MDHEN, CDR2 SYDVKM. This CDR3 has 14 residues. The CDR3 DNA follows: TGTGCCAGTTGGACAGAATATAGCAATCAGCCCCAGCATTTT. The encoded protein is CASWTEYSNQPQHF. The full variable domain, rest sourced from reference TRBV28 and TRBJ1-5, is DVKVTQSSRYLVKRTGEKVFLECVQDMDHENMFWYRQDPGLGLRLIYFSYDVKMKEKGDIPEGYSVSREKKERFSLILESASTNQTSMYLCASWTEYSNQPQHFGDGTRLSIL.

J is TRBJ2-1 and V is TRBV7-9, with D perhaps TRBD2 (5 bases). The CDR3 totals 19 residues. V was cut by 1 base and J by 3 bases, with 22 bases left in between. Germline CDR1 reads SEHNR; CDR2 reads FQNEAQ (reference sequence). CDR3 amino acids: CASSLGGGLLRVGYNEQFF. The CDR3 DNA reads TGTGCCAGCAGCTTAGGCGGCGGGCTACTGAGGGTAGGCTACAATGAGCAGTTCTTC.

The chain joins TRBV10-3 to TRBJ2-7; 10 bases line up with TRBD2. The V gene end was trimmed by 6 bases and the J gene end by 5 bases; junction bases not matched to a gene: 7. Per the germline V gene, CDR1 is ENHRY and CDR2 is SYGVKD. This CDR3 is 14 amino acids long. CDR3 residues: CAISRSGGANEQYF. The CDR3 DNA is TGTGCCATCAGCCGAAGCGGGGGGGCCAACGAGCAGTACTTC.

CDR3 protein: CASSVGSSVGDTQYF. CDR3 nucleotides: TGTGCCAGCAGCGTCGGGAGTTCGGTTGGAGATACGCAGTATTTT. The chain carries TRBV9 and TRBJ2-3, with a weak D call TRBD2 (6 bases). Trimming pared 2 bases from V and 5 bases from J, leaving 15 bases between. Germline V gene lookup returns CDR1 SGDLS and CDR2 YYNGEE. The CDR3 sequence is 15 residues long.

DNA of the CDR3: TGTGCCAGCAGCTTAAGGCGAGGGGGCAACACTGAAGCTTTCTTT. Encoded protein: CASSLRRGGNTEAFF. This sequence joins TRBV11-3 and TRBJ1-1; TRBD1 matches 7 bases. Per germline, CDR1 SGHNT and CDR2 YENEEA. Trimming removed 2 bases from V and 2 bases from J; junction bases left unmatched: 5. The CDR3 spans 15 residues.

The rearrangement joins TRBV27 to TRBJ1-1; D perhaps matches TRBD1 (6 bases). The germline CDR1 and CDR2 sequences are MNHEY and SMNVEV (reference sequence). Trimming cost V 7 bases and J 4 bases, with 25 bases left between them. This CDR3 has 17 residues. In DNA form, the CDR3 reads TGTGCCAGCATAAGGGCATCGGGGGGGCGATTGGGCACTGAAGCTTTCTTT. This encodes CASIRASGGRLGTEAFF.

The DNA for the CDR3 is TGCGCCAGCAGCCTGGGACAGGGAGCTAACTATGGCTACACCTTC. Amino acid sequence: CASSLGQGANYGYTF. V and J are TRBV4-3 and TRBJ1-2; TRBD1 aligns across 9 bases. The V and J ends lost 4 bases and 0 bases, in that order; junction bases with no gene match: 3. The germline V gene has CDR1 LGHNA and CDR2 YSLEER. This CDR3 has 15 amino acids.

The chain has TRBV2 and TRBJ1-2; D is unclear. The CDR3 length is 12 residues. Germline V gene data show CDR1 as SNHLY and CDR2 as FYNNEI. Between the trimmed V and J ends, which lost 10 bases and 0 bases, there was a span of 9 bases. This chain's CDR3 is CAILGANYGYTF. The CDR3 coding sequence is TGTGCCATCCTTGGGGCTAACTATGGCTACACCTTC.

The CDR3 nucleotides are TGCGCCAGCAGGGGACAGGGGAACACTGAAGCTTTCTTT. It yields the protein CASRGQGNTEAFF. The chain joins TRBV10-2 to TRBJ1-1, with 9 bases lining up with TRBD1. The length of the CDR3 is 13 residues. CDR1 and CDR2 (germline): WSHSY, SAAADI. The V segment lost 6 bases and the J segment 1 base; nucleotides outside the gene matches: 0.

The gene calls are TRBV11-2 and TRBJ1-1; D ambiguous. This CDR3 is 14 amino acids long. CDR1 SGHAT and CDR2 FQNNGV come from the germline V gene. Trimming took off 6 bases at V and 1 base at J, with 12 bases between the two ends. The CDR3 region has the DNA TGTGCCAGCAGTCTCAGCAACTCGAACACTGAAGCTTTCTTT. Residues: CASSLSNSNTEAFF.

This clone was detected once. V usage is TRBV6-5 and J usage is TRBJ2-2; the D is unclear. V lost 6 bases to trimming and J lost 3 bases, with 2 bases between them. Germline assignment: CDR1 MNHEY and CDR2 SVGAGI. CDR3 size: 11 residues. The CDR3 DNA follows: TGTGCCAGCAGGGACACCGGGGAGCTGTTTTTT. Its protein is CASRDTGELFF.

This clone was picked up one time. The J gene is TRBJ1-6, the V gene TRBV5-4, with D hard to call. V was trimmed by 0 bases and J by 8 bases, leaving 15 bases between them. Germline V CDR1 and CDR2: SGHNT, YYREEE (reference sequence). This CDR3 is built from 16 residues. The CDR3 DNA reads as TGTGCCAGCAGCTTGGGTAAGGGCTCGCCGGATTCACCCCTCCACTTT. Its translation is CASSLGKGSPDSPLHF.

The rearrangement links TRBV18 to TRBJ1-1; D remains unclear. Germline CDR1 is KGHSH and CDR2 is LQKENI. The ends were cut back, 5 bases at V and 1 base at J, with 8 bases in the middle. The CDR3 runs to 13 residues. This chain's CDR3 is CASSVGENTEAFF. For the CDR3, the DNA is TGTGCCAGCTCAGTGGGAGAGAACACTGAAGCTTTCTTT.

There are a few counts of this clone. The chain employs TRBV10-3 and TRBJ2-1, with D maybe TRBD2 (6 bases). CDR3 size: 15 residues. Germline CDR1 and CDR2: ENHRY and SYGVKD. The V and J ends lost 0 bases and 1 base respectively, with 7 bases between them. In nucleotides, the CDR3 is TGTGCCATCAGTGAGTCGCGGGGATCCTACAATGAGCAGTTCTTC. The encoded protein is CAISESRGSYNEQFF.

The J gene is TRBJ2-1, the V gene TRBV7-6; 10 bases map to TRBD2. J gave up 9 bases and V 5 bases, and 10 bases lay outside the gene matches. There are 15 residues in the CDR3. The V gene's germline CDR1 is SGHVS and CDR2 FNYEAQ. The CDR3 region has the DNA TGTGCCAGCAGCCCGCCAGCGGGGGGGCTGGGTGAGCAGTTCTTC. Residues: CASSPPAGGLGEQFF.

This clone turned up a few times. This chain joins TRBV7-2 and TRBJ1-2, with TRBD1 identical over 9 bases. The CDR3 has 13 amino acids. V shed 5 bases and J 5 bases; nucleotides not matched to a gene: 3. Looked up from germline, CDR1 is SGHTA and CDR2 is FQGNSA. The CDR3 is CASSGTGWYGYTF. CDR3 sequence (DNA): TGTGCCAGCAGCGGGACAGGGTGGTATGGCTACACCTTC.

The chain employs TRBV18 and TRBJ2-7; D is possibly TRBD1 (6 bases). CDR3 length equals 13 residues. In germline, CDR1 is KGHSH, CDR2 LQKENI. Trimming took 2 bases from V and 5 from J, leaving 10 bases between them. CDR3 sequence: CASSPGYRDEQYF. The CDR3 region has the DNA TGTGCCAGCTCACCAGGGTACAGGGACGAGCAGTACTTC.